This TCR beta chain was found in a study of cytomegalovirus exposure and HLA in healthy donors. General study results and limits: The classifier reportedly diagnosed cytomegalovirus status with high sensitivity and specificity. Analyzed later, association rates of TCRs varied across HLA loci, with DRB1 most and HLA-C fewest.

Of note for this clone: What it recognizes is unknown.

V was trimmed by 0 bases and J by 2 bases, leaving 8 bases between them. The CDR3 runs to 15 residues. Germline values: CDR1 MNHEY, CDR2 SMNVEV (reference sequence). It was with 60 Vbeta and 13 Jbeta primers that the PCR ran. TCRdb's table, derived via immunoSEQ multiplex PCR, lists solely in-frame clones and lacks some. Of 75,000 to 100,000 clones in the sample, about 80% were seen once. The sample consisted of PBMCs. The chain employs TRBV27 and TRBJ2-1; no clear D. This TCR was recovered from a man aged 25 to 40 in good health and CMV-seronegative. The CDR3 spells CASSLSQQPYNEQFF. The DNA of the CDR3 is TGTGCCAGCAGTTTATCACAGCAGCCCTACAATGAGCAGTTCTTC.